This TCR beta chain came from a study of CD8 T cells in Susac syndrome. Through negative isolation, CD4+ and CD8+ T cells were obtained, while TEMRA cells were enriched using FACS. Random-hexamer reverse transcription was applied to about 0.45 to 1 ug RNA. An immunoSEQ multiplex PCR amplified TCR beta CDR3 over 54 Vbeta and 13 Jbeta. TCRdb reprocessed the immunoSEQ multiplex PCR reads via MiXCR and lists one record per CDR3 protein. The sample carries some 140,000 distinct CDR3 sequences, around 91% recorded once. The CDR3 length is 14 residues. V shed 4 bases, J shed 2 bases, and the junction held 2 bases outside the gene matches. The V gene's germline CDR1 is MGHRA and CDR2 YSYEKL.

The gene calls are TRBV4-1 and TRBJ2-3, with 8 bases lining up with TRBD2. Material: CD8+ T cells from PBMCs. The TCR comes from a human donor with multiple sclerosis. In DNA form, the CDR3 reads TGCGCCAGCAGCCTTAGCGGGGACACAGATACGCAGTATTTT. This codes for CASSLSGDTDTQYF.